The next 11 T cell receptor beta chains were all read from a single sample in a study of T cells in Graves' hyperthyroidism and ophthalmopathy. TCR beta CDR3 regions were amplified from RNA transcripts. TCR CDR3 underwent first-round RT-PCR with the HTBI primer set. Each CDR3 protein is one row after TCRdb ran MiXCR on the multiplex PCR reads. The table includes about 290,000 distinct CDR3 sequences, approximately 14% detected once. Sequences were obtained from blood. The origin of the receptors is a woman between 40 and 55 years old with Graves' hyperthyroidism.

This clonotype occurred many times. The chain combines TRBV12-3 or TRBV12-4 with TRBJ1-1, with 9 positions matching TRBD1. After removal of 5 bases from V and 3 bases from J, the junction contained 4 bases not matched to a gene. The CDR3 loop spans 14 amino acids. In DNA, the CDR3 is TGTGCCAGCAGTCCGACAGGGGGAGACACTGAAGCTTTCTTT. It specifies CASSPTGGDTEAFF.

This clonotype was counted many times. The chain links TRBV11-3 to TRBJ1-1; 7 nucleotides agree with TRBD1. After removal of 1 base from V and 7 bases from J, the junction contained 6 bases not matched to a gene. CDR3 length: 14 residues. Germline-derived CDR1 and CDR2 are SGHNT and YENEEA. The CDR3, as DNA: TGTGCCAGCAGCTTAGGAGACAGGGAGAATGAAGCTTTCTTT. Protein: CASSLGDRENEAFF.

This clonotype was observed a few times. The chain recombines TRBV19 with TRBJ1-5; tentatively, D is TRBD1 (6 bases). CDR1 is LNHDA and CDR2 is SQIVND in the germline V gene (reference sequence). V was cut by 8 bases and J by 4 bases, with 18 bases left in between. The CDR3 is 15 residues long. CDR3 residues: CASQSLGHPNQPQHF. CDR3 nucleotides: TGTGCCAGTCAAAGCTTGGGACATCCGAATCAGCCCCAGCATTTT.

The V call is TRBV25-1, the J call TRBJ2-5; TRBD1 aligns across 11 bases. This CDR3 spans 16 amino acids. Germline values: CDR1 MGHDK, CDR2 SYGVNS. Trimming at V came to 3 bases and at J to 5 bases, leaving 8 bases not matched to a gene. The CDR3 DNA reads TGTGCCAGCAGTGACTGGACAGGGGGCGGCTCGGAGACCCAGTACTTC. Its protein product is CASSDWTGGGSETQYF. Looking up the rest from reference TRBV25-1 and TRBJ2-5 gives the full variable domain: EADIYQTPRYLVIGTGKKITLECSQTMGHDKMYWYQQDPGMELHLIHYSYGVNSTEKGDLSSESTVSRIRTEHFPLTLESARPSHTSQYLCASSDWTGGGSETQYFGPGTRLLVL.

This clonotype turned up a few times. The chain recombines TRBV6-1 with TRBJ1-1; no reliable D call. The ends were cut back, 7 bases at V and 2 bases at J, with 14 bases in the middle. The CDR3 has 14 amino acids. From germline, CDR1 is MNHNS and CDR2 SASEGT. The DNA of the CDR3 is TGTGCCAGCAACCCTCAGGAGGCAAACACTGAAGCTTTCTTT. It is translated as CASNPQEANTEAFF.

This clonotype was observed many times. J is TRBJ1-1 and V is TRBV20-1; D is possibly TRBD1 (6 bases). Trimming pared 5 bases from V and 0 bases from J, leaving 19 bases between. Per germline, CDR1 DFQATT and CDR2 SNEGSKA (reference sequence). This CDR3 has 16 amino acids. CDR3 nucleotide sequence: TGCAGTGCTGGAGGGGGGTCCAGGGGTATGAACACTGAAGCTTTCTTT. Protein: CSAGGGSRGMNTEAFF.

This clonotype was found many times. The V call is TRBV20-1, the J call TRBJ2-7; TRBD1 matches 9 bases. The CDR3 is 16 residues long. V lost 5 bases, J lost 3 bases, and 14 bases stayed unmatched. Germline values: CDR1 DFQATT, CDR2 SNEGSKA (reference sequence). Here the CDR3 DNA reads TGCAGTGCTCCCGACGACAGGGGGGATACTATCTACGAGCAGTACTTC. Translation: CSAPDDRGDTIYEQYF.

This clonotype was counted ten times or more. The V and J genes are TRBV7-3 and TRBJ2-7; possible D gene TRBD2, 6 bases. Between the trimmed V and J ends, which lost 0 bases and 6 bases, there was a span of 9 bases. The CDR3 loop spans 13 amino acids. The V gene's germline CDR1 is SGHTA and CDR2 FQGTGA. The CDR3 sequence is CASSLTEAGEQYF. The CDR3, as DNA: TGTGCCAGCAGCTTAACGGAAGCGGGCGAGCAGTACTTC.

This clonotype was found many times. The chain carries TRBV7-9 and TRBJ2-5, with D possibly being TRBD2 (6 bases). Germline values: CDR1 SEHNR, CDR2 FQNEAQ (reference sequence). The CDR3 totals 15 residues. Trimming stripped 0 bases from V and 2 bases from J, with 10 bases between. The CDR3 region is CASSLAEGLQETQYF. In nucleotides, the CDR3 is TGTGCCAGCAGCTTAGCGGAGGGCCTACAAGAGACCCAGTACTTC.

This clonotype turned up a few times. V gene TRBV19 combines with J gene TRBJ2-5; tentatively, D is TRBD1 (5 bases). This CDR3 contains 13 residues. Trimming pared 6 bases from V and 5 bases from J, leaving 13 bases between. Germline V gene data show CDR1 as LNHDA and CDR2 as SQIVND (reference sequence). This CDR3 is CASSQTDGETQYF. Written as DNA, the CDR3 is TGTGCCAGTAGCCAGACAGACGGGGAGACCCAGTACTTC.

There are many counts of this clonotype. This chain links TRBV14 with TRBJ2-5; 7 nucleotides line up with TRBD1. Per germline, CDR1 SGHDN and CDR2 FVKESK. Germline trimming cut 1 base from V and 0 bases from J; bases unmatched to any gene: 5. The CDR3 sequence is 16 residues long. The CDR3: CASSQVGTAYQETQYF. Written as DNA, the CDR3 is TGTGCCAGCAGCCAAGTTGGGACAGCGTACCAAGAGACCCAGTACTTC. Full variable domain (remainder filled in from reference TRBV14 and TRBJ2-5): EAGVTQFPSHSVIEKGQTVTLRCDPISGHDNLYWYRRVMGKEIKFLLHFVKESKQDESGMPNNRFLAERTGGTYSTLKVQPAELEDSGVYFCASSQVGTAYQETQYFGPGTRLLVL.